These 29 T cell receptor beta chains share one sample of origin, sequenced in a study of control samples from healthy donors and cancer patients. TCRdb's copy holds only in-frame clones and misses some; the assay was immunoSEQ multiplex PCR. Of about 64,000 clones detected, more than 90% appear once; the ten largest clones hold roughly 1.5%. The specimen sequenced was PBMCs. All receptors derive from a man in his forties or fifties with colorectal cancer.

The rearrangement joins TRBV7-8 to TRBJ2-7; 7 nucleotides agree with TRBD1. Unmatched junction bases numbered 3, after V lost 1 base and J lost 3 bases. The CDR3 has 14 residues. Germline V lookup: CDR1 SGHVS, CDR2 FQNEAQ. The CDR3 loop is CASSLGQGDYEQYF. CDR3 DNA sequence: TGTGCCAGCAGCTTAGGACAGGGAGACTACGAGCAGTACTTC.

The V gene is TRBV10-3, the J gene TRBJ2-3, with 7 bases lining up with TRBD2. Germline V gene sequence: CDR1 ENHRY, CDR2 SYGVKD. The J segment lost 3 bases and the V segment lost 7 bases, leaving 7 bases of the junction unmatched. The CDR3 is 14 residues long. The CDR3 DNA reads TGTGCCATCAAGGCTAGCGGCAGAACAGATACGCAGTATTTT. Residues: CAIKASGRTDTQYF.

The V and J genes are TRBV18 and TRBJ1-4, with 9 bases aligning to TRBD1. This CDR3 has 16 residues. The ends lost 0 bases at V and 8 bases at J; junction bases unmatched: 7. Germline V CDR1 and CDR2: KGHSH, LQKENI. CDR3 nucleotides: TGTGCCAGCTCACCACCCCGACAGGGGGTGGCGGAAAAACTGTTTTTT. It is translated as CASSPPRQGVAEKLFF. Using reference TRBV18 and TRBJ1-4 for the parts outside the CDR3, the full variable domain is NAGVMQNPRHLVRRRGQEARLRCSPMKGHSHVYWYRQLPEEGLKFMVYLQKENIIDESGMPKERFSAEFPKEGPSILRIQQVVRGDSAAYFCASSPPRQGVAEKLFFGSGTQLSVL.

V gene TRBV4-2 combines with J gene TRBJ1-1, with D unclear. The CDR3 is 14 amino acids. CDR1 and CDR2 (germline): LGHNA, YNFKEQ. Deletions cut 3 bases from V and 1 base from J, with 9 bases between. The CDR3 DNA follows: TGTGCCAGCAGCCAGGGCAGAACGAACACTGAAGCTTTCTTT. It encodes CASSQGRTNTEAFF.

J is TRBJ1-3 and V is TRBV19; 9 positions match TRBD1. The CDR3 sequence is 18 residues long. With V trimmed by 4 bases and J by 3 bases, 13 bases remained unmatched. Germline V CDR1 and CDR2: LNHDA, SQIVND (reference sequence). The CDR3 spells CASSTSGTGFLSGNTIYF. The CDR3 nucleotides are TGTGCCAGTAGTACCTCCGGGACAGGGTTTTTGAGTGGAAACACCATATATTTT.

The chain joins TRBV9 to TRBJ2-3; D is possibly TRBD1 (5 bases). This CDR3 contains 13 residues. Germline V gives CDR1 SGDLS, CDR2 YYNGEE. V was cut by 3 bases and J by 4 bases, with 9 bases left in between. DNA of the CDR3: TGTGCCAGCAGCGGGCAGGGCCCAGATACGCAGTATTTT. As protein: CASSGQGPDTQYF.

This clone was seen only a few times. The chain uses TRBV5-1 and TRBJ2-3, with D perhaps matching TRBD1 (5 bases). Trimming removed 7 bases at V and 3 bases at J, with 9 bases between. The length of the CDR3 is 12 residues. Germline lookup yields CDR1 SGHRS and CDR2 YFSETQ. The CDR3 is CASGARTDTQYF. CDR3 coding DNA: TGCGCCAGCGGGGCGAGGACAGATACGCAGTATTTT. Combining the CDR3 with reference TRBV5-1 and TRBJ2-3 gives the whole variable domain KAGVTQTPRYLIKTRGQQVTLSCSPISGHRSVSWYQQTPGQGLQFLFEYFSETQRNKGNFPGRFSGRQFSNSRSEMNVSTLELGDSALYLCASGARTDTQYFGPGTRLTVL.

The V call is TRBV6-6, the J call TRBJ2-5; 14 bases fit TRBD2. The CDR3 is made up of 16 amino acids. The ends lost 6 bases at V and 5 bases at J; junction bases unmatched: 8. Germline lookup yields CDR1 MNHNY and CDR2 SVGAGI (reference sequence). CDR3 sequence reads: CASSLGLAGGLETQYF. CDR3 coding DNA: TGTGCCAGCAGCCTTGGACTAGCGGGGGGATTGGAGACCCAGTACTTC.

This clone was recorded once. The rearrangement uses TRBV18 and TRBJ2-5; a weak D match, TRBD1 (6 bases). The ends were cut back, 0 bases at V and 5 bases at J, with 13 bases in the middle. The CDR3 spans 15 residues. CDR1 is KGHSH, CDR2 LQKENI, per germline. The CDR3 nucleotides read TGTGCCAGCTCACCACCCAGGGGATCCGGCGAGACCCAGTACTTC. This translates into CASSPPRGSGETQYF.

This chain joins TRBV10-2 and TRBJ2-6; 12 bases are shared with TRBD1. This CDR3 spans 15 amino acids. V was pared by 8 bases and J by 2 bases, with 1 base of the junction left unmatched. Germline CDR1 reads WSHSY; CDR2 reads SAAADI. CDR3 sequence (DNA): TGCGCCAGCGGGACAGGGGGCGCTGGGGCCAACGTCCTGACTTTC. It encodes CASGTGGAGANVLTF.

The chain has TRBV6-1 and TRBJ1-2; 7 bases align to TRBD1. There are 15 residues in the CDR3. Germline CDR1 MNHNS, CDR2 SASEGT. V was pared by 2 bases and J by 4 bases, with 7 bases of the junction left unmatched. The DNA of the CDR3 is TGTGCCAGCAGTGAATCCCGAGGGGGCGGCTATGGCTACACCTTC. It translates to CASSESRGGGYGYTF.

This chain uses TRBV6-6 with TRBJ2-3, with a weak D call TRBD2 (6 bases). Germline loops: CDR1 MNHNY, CDR2 SVGAGI (reference sequence). The CDR3 spans 16 residues. The germline V and J ends were trimmed by 2 bases and 1 base, with 13 bases remaining between them. The CDR3 region is CASSYGRGTGTDTQYF. Here the CDR3 DNA reads TGTGCCAGCAGTTACGGCCGGGGGACTGGCACAGATACGCAGTATTTT.

The gene calls are TRBV7-2 and TRBJ1-3; 9 nucleotides align to TRBD1. CDR1 is SGHTA, CDR2 FQGNSA, per germline. Unmatched junction bases numbered 14, after V lost 5 bases and J lost 0 bases. The CDR3 extends over 19 amino acids. In DNA, the CDR3 is TGTGCCAGCAGCCAACAGCCGGGACAGGGACGATACTCTGGAAACACCATATATTTT. Translation: CASSQQPGQGRYSGNTIYF.

The V call is TRBV5-6, the J call TRBJ1-2, with D perhaps TRBD1 (5 bases). Germline CDR1 and CDR2: SGHDT and YYEEEE. Trimming cost V 4 bases and J 5 bases, with 18 bases left between them. CDR3 size: 15 residues. The CDR3 reads CASSNQPTAQYGYTF. CDR3 in DNA: TGTGCCAGCAGCAACCAGCCGACAGCCCAATATGGCTACACCTTC.

This clone has only a few counts. The chain uses TRBV18 and TRBJ2-3, with 9 bases identical to TRBD2. The V segment lost 6 bases and the J segment 0 bases; nucleotides outside the gene matches: 4. CDR3 length: 15 residues. CDR1 is KGHSH and CDR2 is LQKENI in the germline V gene. Here the CDR3 DNA reads TGTGCCAGCTCCGTGGGACTAGCCAGCACAGATACGCAGTATTTT. This encodes CASSVGLASTDTQYF. The whole variable domain, remainder taken from reference TRBV18 and TRBJ2-3, is NAGVMQNPRHLVRRRGQEARLRCSPMKGHSHVYWYRQLPEEGLKFMVYLQKENIIDESGMPKERFSAEFPKEGPSILRIQQVVRGDSAAYFCASSVGLASTDTQYFGPGTRLTVL.

The chain carries TRBV18 and TRBJ1-1; tentatively, D is TRBD1 (5 bases). V was shortened by 3 bases and J by 1 base, with 9 bases between the two germline ends. Germline-derived CDR1 and CDR2 are KGHSH and LQKENI. The CDR3 contains 14 residues. The CDR3 reads CASSPLGTNTEAFF. The CDR3 nucleotides read TGTGCCAGCTCACCGCTAGGGACGAACACTGAAGCTTTCTTT. The full variable domain, completed using reference TRBV18 and TRBJ1-1, is NAGVMQNPRHLVRRRGQEARLRCSPMKGHSHVYWYRQLPEEGLKFMVYLQKENIIDESGMPKERFSAEFPKEGPSILRIQQVVRGDSAAYFCASSPLGTNTEAFFGQGTRLTVV.

This chain joins TRBV27 and TRBJ2-1, with 10 nucleotides matching TRBD1. Trimming cost V 2 bases and J 14 bases; bases outside gene matches: 12. Germline CDR1 reads MNHEY; CDR2 reads SMNVEV (reference sequence). This CDR3 is built from 15 residues. The CDR3 DNA follows: TGTGCCAGCAGTTTACTTCAGGGGACAGGGGTCGTGGAGTTCTTC. It yields the protein CASSLLQGTGVVEFF.

CDR3 residues: CASSSGLARGTQYF. For the CDR3, the DNA is TGTGCCAGCTCATCGGGACTGGCCCGGGGGACCCAGTACTTC. The chain recombines TRBV18 with TRBJ2-5, with D maybe TRBD2 (6 bases). The germline CDR1 and CDR2 sequences are KGHSH and LQKENI. The CDR3 runs 14 residues. The V gene lost 5 bases and the J gene lost 7 bases, with 17 bases spanning the gap.

V is TRBV2 and J is TRBJ2-2; D is unresolved. This CDR3 is 13 amino acids long. CDR1 and CDR2 from the germline V gene are SNHLY and FYNNEI. V lost 4 bases and J lost 1, with 4 bases in between. CDR3 in DNA: TGTGCCAGCAGTGTACAGAACACCGGGGAGCTGTTTTTT. This codes for CASSVQNTGELFF. Full variable domain (remainder filled in from reference TRBV2 and TRBJ2-2): EPEVTQTPSHQVTQMGQEVILRCVPISNHLYFYWYRQILGQKVEFLVSFYNNEISEKSEIFDDQFSVERPDGSNFTLKIRSTKLEDSAMYFCASSVQNTGELFFGEGSRLTVL.

The chain uses TRBV19 and TRBJ2-1, with TRBD2 identical over 15 bases. Trimming removed 6 bases from V and 7 bases from J; junction bases left unmatched: 13. Per the germline V gene, CDR1 is LNHDA and CDR2 is SQIVND (reference sequence). The CDR3 has 18 amino acids. Written as DNA, the CDR3 is TGTGCCAGTAGACCCGGGACTAGCGGGAGGACCCTCGGGAATGAGCAGTTCTTC. This translates into CASRPGTSGRTLGNEQFF.

Written as DNA, the CDR3 is TGTGCCAGCAGCTCCCAAGCAGCCGGCAATCAGCCCCAGCATTTT. Its translation is CASSSQAAGNQPQHF. The chain couples TRBV5-6 to TRBJ1-5; D is unclear. CDR3 length equals 15 residues. Trimming shortened V by 3 bases and J by 2 bases, and 12 bases separated the two germline ends. Germline V gene sequence: CDR1 SGHDT, CDR2 YYEEEE.

The chain has TRBV5-6 and TRBJ1-3; D ambiguous. V lost 0 bases and J 0 bases, leaving 10 bases between the germline ends. The germline CDR1 and CDR2 sequences are SGHDT and YYEEEE. CDR3 length: 16 residues. The CDR3 reads CASSLAGLSSGNTIYF. In nucleotides, the CDR3 is TGTGCCAGCAGCTTGGCAGGACTTAGCTCTGGAAACACCATATATTTT.

The CDR3 bases are TGTGCCAGCAGCCCACTCCCCATACTCCGGGATCAGCCCCAGCATTTT. As protein: CASSPLPILRDQPQHF. The chain uses TRBV27 and TRBJ1-5; no firm D call. Deletions cut 6 bases from V and 5 bases from J, with 20 bases between. CDR3 length: 16 residues. Germline V lookup: CDR1 MNHEY, CDR2 SMNVEV (reference sequence).

This chain joins TRBV6-2 or TRBV6-3 and TRBJ2-3; 8 bases match TRBD2. CDR3 length equals 14 residues. V gave up 4 bases and J gave up 4 bases; unmatched junction bases: 4. From germline, CDR1 is MNHEY and CDR2 SVGEGT. The CDR3 region is CASSFGGAADTQYF. CDR3 sequence (DNA): TGTGCCAGCAGTTTCGGGGGGGCAGCAGATACGCAGTATTTT.

V gene TRBV6-5 combines with J gene TRBJ1-2, with D unresolved. CDR3 length: 12 residues. The germline CDR1 and CDR2 sequences are MNHEY and SVGAGI. Trimming cost V 7 bases and J 5 bases, with 11 bases left between them. The CDR3 region has the DNA TGTGCCAGCAAGGATTCCCTATATGGCTACACCTTC. Translation: CASKDSLYGYTF.

The rearrangement uses TRBV18 and TRBJ2-1; TRBD2 aligns across 12 bases. Germline CDR1 and CDR2: KGHSH and LQKENI. V was clipped by 3 bases and J by 7 bases; unmatched bases: 7. The CDR3 spans 16 residues. The CDR3 protein is CASSPFLAGGINEQFF. The CDR3, as DNA: TGTGCCAGCTCACCCTTCCTAGCGGGGGGGATTAATGAGCAGTTCTTC.

The chain uses TRBV25-1 and TRBJ1-1, with 7 bases aligning to TRBD1. Germline V gene data show CDR1 as MGHDK and CDR2 as SYGVNS. This CDR3 spans 14 amino acids. V shed 4 bases, J shed 4 bases, and the junction held 6 bases outside the gene matches. The CDR3 sequence: CASSAETGTTEAFF. The CDR3 nucleotides read TGTGCCAGCAGTGCAGAGACAGGGACCACTGAAGCTTTCTTT.

The rearrangement links TRBV6-5 to TRBJ1-1, with D tentatively TRBD1 (6 bases). The CDR3 is 12 residues long. The V gene's germline CDR1 is MNHEY and CDR2 SVGAGI. Trimming pared 3 bases from V and 7 bases from J, leaving 9 bases between. CDR3 sequence (DNA): TGTGCCAGCAGTTATGCGGACAGTGAAGCTTTCTTT. Translating gives CASSYADSEAFF.

This chain joins TRBV12-3 or TRBV12-4 and TRBJ1-1; D uncertain. CDR3 size: 13 residues. V lost 6 bases to trimming and J lost 5 bases, with 13 bases between them. CDR3 bases: TGTGCCAGCAGCCTTAAGGTATCGACTGAAGCTTTCTTT. The encoded protein is CASSLKVSTEAFF.